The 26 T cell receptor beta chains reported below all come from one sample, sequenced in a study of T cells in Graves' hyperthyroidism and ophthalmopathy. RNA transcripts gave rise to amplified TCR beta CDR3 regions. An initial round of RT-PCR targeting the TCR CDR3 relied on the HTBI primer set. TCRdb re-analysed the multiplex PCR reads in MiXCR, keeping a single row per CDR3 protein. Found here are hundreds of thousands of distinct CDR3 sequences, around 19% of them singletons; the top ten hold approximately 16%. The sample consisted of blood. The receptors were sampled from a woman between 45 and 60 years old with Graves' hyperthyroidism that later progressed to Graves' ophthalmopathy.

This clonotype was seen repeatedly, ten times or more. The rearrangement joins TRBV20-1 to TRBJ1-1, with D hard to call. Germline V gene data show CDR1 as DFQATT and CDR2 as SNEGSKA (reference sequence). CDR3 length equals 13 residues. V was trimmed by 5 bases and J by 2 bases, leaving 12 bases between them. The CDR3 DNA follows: TGCAGTGCTCCGCGGGGTGCCAACACTGAAGCTTTCTTT. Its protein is CSAPRGANTEAFF.

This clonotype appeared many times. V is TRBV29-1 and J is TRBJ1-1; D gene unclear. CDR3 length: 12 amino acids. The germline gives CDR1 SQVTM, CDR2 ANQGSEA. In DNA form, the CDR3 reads TGCAGTTACCGGTCCATGAACACTGAAGCTTTCTTT. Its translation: CSYRSMNTEAFF.

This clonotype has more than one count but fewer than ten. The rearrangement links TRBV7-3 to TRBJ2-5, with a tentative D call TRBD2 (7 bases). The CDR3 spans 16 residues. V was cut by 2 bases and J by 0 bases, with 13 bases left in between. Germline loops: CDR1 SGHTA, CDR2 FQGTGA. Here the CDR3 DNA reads TGTGCCAGCAGCTTATGGGGGGGGGCATACCAAGAGACCCAGTACTTC. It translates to CASSLWGGAYQETQYF.

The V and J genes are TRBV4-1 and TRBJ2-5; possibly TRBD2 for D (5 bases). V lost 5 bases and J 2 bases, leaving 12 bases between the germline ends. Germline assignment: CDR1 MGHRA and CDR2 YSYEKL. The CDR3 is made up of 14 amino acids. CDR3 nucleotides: TGCGCCAGCAGCTACCAATCGGGGCAAGAGACCCAGTACTTC. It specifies CASSYQSGQETQYF.

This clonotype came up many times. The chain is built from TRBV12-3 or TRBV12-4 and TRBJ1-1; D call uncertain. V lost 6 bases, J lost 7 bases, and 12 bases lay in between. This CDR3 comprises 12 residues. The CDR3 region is CASSKARLEAFF. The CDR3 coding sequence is TGTGCCAGCAGCAAAGCCCGACTTGAAGCTTTCTTT.

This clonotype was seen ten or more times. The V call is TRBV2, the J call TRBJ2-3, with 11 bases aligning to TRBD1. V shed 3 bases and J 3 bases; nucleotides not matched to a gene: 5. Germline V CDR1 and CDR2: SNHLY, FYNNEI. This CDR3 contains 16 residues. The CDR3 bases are TGTGCCAGCAGTGAGTGGGACAGGGGGAGGACAGATACGCAGTATTTT. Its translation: CASSEWDRGRTDTQYF.

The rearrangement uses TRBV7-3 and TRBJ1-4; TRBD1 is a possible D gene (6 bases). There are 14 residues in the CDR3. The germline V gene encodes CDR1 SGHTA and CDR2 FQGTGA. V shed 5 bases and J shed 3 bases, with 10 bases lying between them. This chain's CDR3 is CASSKGVANEKLFF. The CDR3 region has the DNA TGTGCCAGCAGCAAGGGGGTGGCTAATGAAAAACTGTTTTTT.

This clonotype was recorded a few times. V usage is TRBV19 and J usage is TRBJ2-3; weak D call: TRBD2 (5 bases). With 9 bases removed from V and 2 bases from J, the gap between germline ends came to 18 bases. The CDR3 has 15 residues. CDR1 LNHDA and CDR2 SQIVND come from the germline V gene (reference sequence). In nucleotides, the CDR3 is TGTGCCAGCAGTTATGGGCGGGCGCTCACAGATACGCAGTATTTT. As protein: CASSYGRALTDTQYF.

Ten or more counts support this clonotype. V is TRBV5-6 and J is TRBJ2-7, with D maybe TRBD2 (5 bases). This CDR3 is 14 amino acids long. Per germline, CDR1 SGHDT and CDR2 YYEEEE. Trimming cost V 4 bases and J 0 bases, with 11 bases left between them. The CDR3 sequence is CASSPPGDSYEQYF. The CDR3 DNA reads TGTGCCAGCAGCCCGCCCGGGGACTCCTACGAGCAGTACTTC.

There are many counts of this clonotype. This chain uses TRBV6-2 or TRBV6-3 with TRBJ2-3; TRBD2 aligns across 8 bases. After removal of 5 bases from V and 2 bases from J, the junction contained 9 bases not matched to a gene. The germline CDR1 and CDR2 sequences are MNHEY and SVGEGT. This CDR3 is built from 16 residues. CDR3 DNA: TGTGCCAGCAGTCCAGGACTAGCAGCTCCCACAGATACGCAGTATTTT. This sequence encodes CASSPGLAAPTDTQYF.

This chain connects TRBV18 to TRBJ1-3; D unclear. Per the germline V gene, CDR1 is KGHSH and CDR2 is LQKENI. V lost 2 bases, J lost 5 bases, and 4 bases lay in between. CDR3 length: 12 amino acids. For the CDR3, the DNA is TGTGCCAGCTCACCATCGCGAAACACCATATATTTT. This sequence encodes CASSPSRNTIYF.

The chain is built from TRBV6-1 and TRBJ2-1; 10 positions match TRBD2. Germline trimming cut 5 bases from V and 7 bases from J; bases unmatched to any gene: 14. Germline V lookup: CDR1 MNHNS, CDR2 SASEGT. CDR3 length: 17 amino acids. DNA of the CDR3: TGTGCCAGCAGTAAGCTCCCTCCTAGCGGGGGTTTTAATGAGCAGTTCTTC. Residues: CASSKLPPSGGFNEQFF.

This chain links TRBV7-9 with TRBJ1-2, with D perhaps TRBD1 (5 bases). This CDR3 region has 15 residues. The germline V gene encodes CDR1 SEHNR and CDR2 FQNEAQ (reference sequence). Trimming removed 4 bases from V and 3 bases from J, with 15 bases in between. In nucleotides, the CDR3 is TGTGCCAGCAGCTCCCCCAGGGTACCCTACTATGGCTACACCTTC. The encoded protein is CASSSPRVPYYGYTF.

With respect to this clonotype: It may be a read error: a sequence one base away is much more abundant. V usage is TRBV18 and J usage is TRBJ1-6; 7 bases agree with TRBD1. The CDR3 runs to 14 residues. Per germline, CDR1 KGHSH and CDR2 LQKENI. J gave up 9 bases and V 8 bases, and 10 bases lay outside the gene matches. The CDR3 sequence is CASPLPGGSSPLHF. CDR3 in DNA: TGTGCCAGCCCACTTCCAGGGGGGAGTTCACCCCTCCACTTT.

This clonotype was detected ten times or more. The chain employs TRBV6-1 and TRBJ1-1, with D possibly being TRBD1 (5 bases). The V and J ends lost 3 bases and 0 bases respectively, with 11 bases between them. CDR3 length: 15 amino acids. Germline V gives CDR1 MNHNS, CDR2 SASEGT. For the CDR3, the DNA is TGTGCCAGCAGTGAGCAGGGTTCGATGAACACTGAAGCTTTCTTT. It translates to CASSEQGSMNTEAFF.

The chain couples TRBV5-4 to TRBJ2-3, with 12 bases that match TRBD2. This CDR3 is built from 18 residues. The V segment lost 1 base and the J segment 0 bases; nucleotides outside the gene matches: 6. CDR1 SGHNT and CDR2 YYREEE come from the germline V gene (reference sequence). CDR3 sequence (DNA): TGTGCCAGCAGCTTGCCGACTAGCGGGGGTTCTAGCACAGATACGCAGTATTTT. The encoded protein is CASSLPTSGGSSTDTQYF.

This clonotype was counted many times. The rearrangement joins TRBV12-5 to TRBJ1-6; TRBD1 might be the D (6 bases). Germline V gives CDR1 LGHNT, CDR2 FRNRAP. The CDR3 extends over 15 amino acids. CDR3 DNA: TGTGCAAGCGCCGAGGTTAACAGGGAAAATTCACCCCTCCACTTT. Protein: CASAEVNRENSPLHF.

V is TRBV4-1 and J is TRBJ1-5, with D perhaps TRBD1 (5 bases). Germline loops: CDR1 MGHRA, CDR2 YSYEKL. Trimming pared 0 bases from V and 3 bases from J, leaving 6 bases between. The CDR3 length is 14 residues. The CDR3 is CASSQDRANQPQHF. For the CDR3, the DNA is TGCGCCAGCAGCCAAGACAGGGCCAATCAGCCCCAGCATTTT.

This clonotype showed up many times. CDR3 loop: CASSTGTTNQPQHF. The CDR3 DNA is TGTGCCAGCAGCACCGGGACAACGAATCAGCCCCAGCATTTT. V gene TRBV11-2 combines with J gene TRBJ1-5; the D gene is possibly TRBD1 (6 bases). CDR1 is SGHAT and CDR2 is FQNNGV in the germline V gene. The V gene lost 5 bases and the J gene lost 4 bases, with 12 bases spanning the gap. The CDR3 spans 14 residues.

The CDR3 loop reads CASSWKLAGVTDTQYF. The CDR3 coding sequence is TGTGCCAGCAGCTGGAAACTAGCGGGGGTCACAGATACGCAGTATTTT. The gene calls are TRBV5-6 and TRBJ2-3; 11 nucleotides align to TRBD2. V gave up 3 bases and J gave up 2 bases; unmatched junction bases: 5. CDR3 length: 16 amino acids. The germline gives CDR1 SGHDT, CDR2 YYEEEE.

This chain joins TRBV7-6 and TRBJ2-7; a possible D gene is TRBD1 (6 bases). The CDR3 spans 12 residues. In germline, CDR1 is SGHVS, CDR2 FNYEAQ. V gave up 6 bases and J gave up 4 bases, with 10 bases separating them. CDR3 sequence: CASSPGEYEQYF. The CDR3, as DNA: TGTGCCAGCAGTCCAGGGGAATACGAGCAGTACTTC.

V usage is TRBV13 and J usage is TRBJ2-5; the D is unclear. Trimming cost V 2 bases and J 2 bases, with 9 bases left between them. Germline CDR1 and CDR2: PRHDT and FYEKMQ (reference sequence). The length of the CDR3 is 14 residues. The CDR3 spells CASSLQTEQETQYF. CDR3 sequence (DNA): TGTGCCAGCAGCTTACAAACAGAGCAAGAGACCCAGTACTTC.

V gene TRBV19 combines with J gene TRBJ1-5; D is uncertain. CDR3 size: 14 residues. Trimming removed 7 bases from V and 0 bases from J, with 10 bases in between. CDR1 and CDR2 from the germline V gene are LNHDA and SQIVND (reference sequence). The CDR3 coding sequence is TGTGCCAGTATCCTGACGGCTAGCAATCAGCCCCAGCATTTT. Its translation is CASILTASNQPQHF.

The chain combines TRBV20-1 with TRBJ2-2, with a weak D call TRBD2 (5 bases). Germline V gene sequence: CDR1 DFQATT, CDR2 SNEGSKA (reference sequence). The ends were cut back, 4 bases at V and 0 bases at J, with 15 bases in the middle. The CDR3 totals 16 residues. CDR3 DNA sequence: TGCAGTGCTATGGCGGGTGCCAGGACGAACACCGGGGAGCTGTTTTTT. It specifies CSAMAGARTNTGELFF.

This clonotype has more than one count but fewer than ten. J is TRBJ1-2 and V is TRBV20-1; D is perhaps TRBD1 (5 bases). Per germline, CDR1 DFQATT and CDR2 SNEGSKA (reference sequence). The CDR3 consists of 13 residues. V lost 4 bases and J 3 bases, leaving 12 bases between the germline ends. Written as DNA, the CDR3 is TGCAGTGCTATAGGTGGGGCCTACTATGGCTACACCTTC. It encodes CSAIGGAYYGYTF.

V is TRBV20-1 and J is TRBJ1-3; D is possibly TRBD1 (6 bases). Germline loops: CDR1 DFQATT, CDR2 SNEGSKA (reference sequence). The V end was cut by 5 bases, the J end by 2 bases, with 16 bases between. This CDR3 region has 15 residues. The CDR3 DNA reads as TGCAGTGCTGCCCGTACAGGGAGGGCTGGAAACACCATATATTTT. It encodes CSAARTGRAGNTIYF.